This is a list of T cell receptor beta chains from one sample in a study of breast tumors, draining lymph nodes, adjacent tissues. TCRdb reprocessed the multiplex PCR reads with MiXCR, giving one entry per CDR3 protein. Of 200,000 to 250,000 distinct CDR3 sequences listed, less than 40% are singletons. The sequenced sample consisted of axillary lymph node tissue. The receptors here all came from a female donor with breast cancer. Some clones in this sample may be carry-over from other donors' samples. The CDR3 runs from the conserved cysteine through the conserved F or W.

cdr3_aa: CASSLRTSSSYNEQFF; v_call: TRBV10-3; j_call: TRBJ2-1; cdr3_length: 16
cdr3_aa: CSVGVAGGGTDTQYF; v_call: TRBV29-1; j_call: TRBJ2-3; cdr3_length: 15
cdr3_aa: CASSLVAGSAGELFF; v_call: TRBV5-1; j_call: TRBJ2-2; cdr3_length: 15
cdr3_aa: CASSWGGDTIYF; v_call: TRBV12-3/TRBV12-4; j_call: TRBJ1-3; cdr3_length: 12
cdr3_aa: CASSAGPTRVGELFF; v_call: TRBV7-7; j_call: TRBJ2-2; cdr3_length: 15
cdr3_aa: CASSQSGQGLDRPQHF; v_call: TRBV16; j_call: TRBJ1-5; cdr3_length: 16
cdr3_aa: CASSRRQPTNEKLFF; v_call: TRBV7-9; j_call: TRBJ1-4; cdr3_length: 15
cdr3_aa: CASSFVPRGSPLHF; v_call: TRBV28; j_call: TRBJ1-6; cdr3_length: 14
cdr3_aa: CASSLMTGGEEQFF; v_call: TRBV9; j_call: TRBJ2-1; cdr3_length: 14
cdr3_aa: CSQGHGRGNTIYF; v_call: TRBV29-1; j_call: TRBJ1-3; cdr3_length: 13
cdr3_aa: CASSVILAAQETQHF; v_call: TRBV7-2; j_call: TRBJ2-5; cdr3_length: 15
cdr3_aa: CASSIWGGPPDTQYF; v_call: TRBV5-6; j_call: TRBJ2-3; cdr3_length: 15
cdr3_aa: CASTPGLVSFLGETQYF; v_call: TRBV28; j_call: TRBJ2-5; cdr3_length: 17
cdr3_aa: CATGQGEKLFF; v_call: TRBV10-3; j_call: TRBJ1-4; cdr3_length: 11
cdr3_aa: CASSTGLALRGDTQYF; v_call: TRBV5-1; j_call: TRBJ2-3; cdr3_length: 16
cdr3_aa: CASSLTTAKETQYF; v_call: TRBV7-3; j_call: TRBJ2-5; cdr3_length: 14
cdr3_aa: CASSQDGYSNQPQHF; v_call: TRBV4-3; j_call: TRBJ1-5; cdr3_length: 15
cdr3_aa: CSAETGGSSYEQYF; v_call: TRBV20-1; j_call: TRBJ2-7; cdr3_length: 14
cdr3_aa: CASSDILNEKLFF; v_call: TRBV5-8; j_call: TRBJ1-4; cdr3_length: 13
cdr3_aa: CASRHSQSLHEQFF; v_call: TRBV6-6; j_call: TRBJ2-1; cdr3_length: 14
cdr3_aa: CASSPSGWGRETQYF; v_call: TRBV5-1; j_call: TRBJ2-5; cdr3_length: 15
cdr3_aa: CASSLEDRHSYNEQFF; v_call: TRBV11-3; j_call: TRBJ2-1; cdr3_length: 16